Shown below are 13 T cell receptor beta chains from a single sample sequenced in a study of blood T cell repertoires in COVID-19. This table comes from immunoSEQ multiplex PCR, and its TCRdb copy is limited to in-frame clones, with some not included. Of around 260,000 clones listed, around 89% are singletons. The sample consisted of peripheral blood. Receptor source: a man aged 25 to 40 with acute or convalescent COVID-19.

The J gene is TRBJ2-7, the V gene TRBV5-1, with D maybe TRBD2 (6 bases). The CDR3 covers 15 residues. V lost 7 bases and J lost 4, with 21 bases in between. Germline V gene sequence: CDR1 SGHRS, CDR2 YFSETQ. The CDR3 region has the DNA TGCGCCAGCGCGGAGGGCGGGGCCACATCATACGAGCAGTACTTC. Translated, it gives CASAEGGATSYEQYF.

The chain is built from TRBV18 and TRBJ2-7, with TRBD1 matching over 7 bases. The CDR3 extends over 15 amino acids. The V segment lost 1 base and the J segment 0 bases; nucleotides outside the gene matches: 3. Germline-derived CDR1 and CDR2 are KGHSH and LQKENI. This chain's CDR3 is CASSPHRDSSYEQYF. In DNA form, the CDR3 reads TGTGCCAGCTCACCACACCGGGACAGCTCCTACGAGCAGTACTTC. Variable domain in full (rest from reference TRBV18 and TRBJ2-7): NAGVMQNPRHLVRRRGQEARLRCSPMKGHSHVYWYRQLPEEGLKFMVYLQKENIIDESGMPKERFSAEFPKEGPSILRIQQVVRGDSAAYFCASSPHRDSSYEQYFGPGTRLTVT.

V usage is TRBV5-5 and J usage is TRBJ2-1, with 7 bases lining up with TRBD1. Per germline, CDR1 SGHKS and CDR2 YYEKEE (reference sequence). The CDR3 has 15 amino acids. The J segment lost 0 bases and the V segment lost 2 bases, leaving 2 bases of the junction unmatched. The chain's CDR3 is CASSFRDSSYNEQFF. The CDR3 bases are TGTGCCAGCAGCTTCCGGGACAGCTCCTACAATGAGCAGTTCTTC.

V and J are TRBV7-9 and TRBJ1-3; D call uncertain. CDR1 SEHNR and CDR2 FQNEAQ come from the germline V gene (reference sequence). There are 15 residues in the CDR3. The V end was cut by 7 bases, the J end by 2 bases, with 15 bases between. CDR3 loop: CASTLPAEPGNTIYF. The CDR3 DNA reads as TGTGCCAGCACCCTCCCCGCGGAACCTGGAAACACCATATATTTT.

The chain couples TRBV5-1 to TRBJ2-7, with 8 bases matching TRBD1. Per germline, CDR1 SGHRS and CDR2 YFSETQ. The CDR3 consists of 14 residues. After removal of 0 bases from V and 3 bases from J, the junction contained 2 bases not matched to a gene. The CDR3 here is CASSLAGQGYEQYF. The CDR3 DNA reads as TGCGCCAGCAGCTTGGCCGGACAGGGCTACGAGCAGTACTTC.

The chain is built from TRBV5-1 and TRBJ1-2; D is perhaps TRBD1 (6 bases). The CDR3 is 13 amino acids. CDR1 is SGHRS, CDR2 YFSETQ, per germline. V lost 4 bases and J lost 3, with 10 bases in between. The CDR3 reads CASSIQGDYGYTF. The CDR3 bases are TGCGCCAGCAGCATACAGGGCGACTATGGCTACACCTTC.

The chain employs TRBV24-1 and TRBJ1-5; 8 bases match TRBD1. CDR1 KGHDR and CDR2 SFDVKD come from the germline V gene. This CDR3 is 19 amino acids long. The V segment lost 3 bases and the J segment 0 bases; nucleotides outside the gene matches: 12. The CDR3 DNA sequence: TGTGCCACCAGTGATCCCGCCAGACAGGGGAAAAATAGCAATCAGCCCCAGCATTTT. This codes for CATSDPARQGKNSNQPQHF.

The rearrangement uses TRBV6-5 and TRBJ1-1, with TRBD1 as a possible D gene (6 bases). There are 14 residues in the CDR3. Germline CDR1 reads MNHEY; CDR2 reads SVGAGI. The germline V and J ends were trimmed by 7 bases and 1 base, with 13 bases remaining between them. The CDR3 nucleotides read TGTGCCAGCACCGCCGGGACAAGGAACACTGAAGCTTTCTTT. Translating it yields CASTAGTRNTEAFF.

DNA for the CDR3: TGTGCCAGCAGTGATAGCGGAAATGAGCAGTTCTTC. This codes for CASSDSGNEQFF. The V and J genes are TRBV6-1 and TRBJ2-1, with a weak D call TRBD2 (6 bases). V gave up 3 bases and J gave up 7 bases, with 7 bases separating them. The CDR3 is 12 amino acids. CDR1 is MNHNS, CDR2 SASEGT, per germline.

This chain links TRBV9 with TRBJ1-4; 9 bases agree with TRBD1. CDR3 length: 15 residues. With V trimmed by 2 bases and J by 5 bases, 4 bases remained unmatched. Germline V gene data show CDR1 as SGDLS and CDR2 as YYNGEE. This CDR3 reads CASSVYTGGNEKLFF. In nucleotides, the CDR3 is TGTGCCAGCAGCGTCTATACAGGGGGCAATGAAAAACTGTTTTTT.

The chain joins TRBV2 to TRBJ2-1; no clear D. The CDR3 extends over 13 amino acids. CDR1 and CDR2 (germline): SNHLY, FYNNEI. Trimming took 5 bases from V and 2 from J, leaving 7 bases between them. The CDR3 reads CASSMSAYNEQFF. In nucleotides, the CDR3 is TGTGCCAGCAGTATGTCGGCCTACAATGAGCAGTTCTTC.

The chain links TRBV29-1 to TRBJ2-5, with a possible D match to TRBD2 (6 bases). The CDR3 has 12 amino acids. CDR1 and CDR2 from the germline V gene are SQVTM and ANQGSEA. V shed 7 bases and J shed 6 bases, with 15 bases lying between them. CDR3 sequence: CSATGEGKTQYF. The CDR3 coding sequence is TGCAGCGCCACGGGAGAGGGGAAGACCCAGTACTTC.

The chain links TRBV4-1 to TRBJ2-7; D call uncertain. The ends were cut back, 2 bases at V and 6 bases at J, with 23 bases in the middle. Germline V gene data show CDR1 as MGHRA and CDR2 as YSYEKL. This CDR3 is 17 amino acids long. CDR3 loop: CASSQPSHGRLGVEQYF. The CDR3 region has the DNA TGCGCCAGCAGCCAACCCTCCCATGGTAGGCTGGGCGTCGAGCAGTACTTC.